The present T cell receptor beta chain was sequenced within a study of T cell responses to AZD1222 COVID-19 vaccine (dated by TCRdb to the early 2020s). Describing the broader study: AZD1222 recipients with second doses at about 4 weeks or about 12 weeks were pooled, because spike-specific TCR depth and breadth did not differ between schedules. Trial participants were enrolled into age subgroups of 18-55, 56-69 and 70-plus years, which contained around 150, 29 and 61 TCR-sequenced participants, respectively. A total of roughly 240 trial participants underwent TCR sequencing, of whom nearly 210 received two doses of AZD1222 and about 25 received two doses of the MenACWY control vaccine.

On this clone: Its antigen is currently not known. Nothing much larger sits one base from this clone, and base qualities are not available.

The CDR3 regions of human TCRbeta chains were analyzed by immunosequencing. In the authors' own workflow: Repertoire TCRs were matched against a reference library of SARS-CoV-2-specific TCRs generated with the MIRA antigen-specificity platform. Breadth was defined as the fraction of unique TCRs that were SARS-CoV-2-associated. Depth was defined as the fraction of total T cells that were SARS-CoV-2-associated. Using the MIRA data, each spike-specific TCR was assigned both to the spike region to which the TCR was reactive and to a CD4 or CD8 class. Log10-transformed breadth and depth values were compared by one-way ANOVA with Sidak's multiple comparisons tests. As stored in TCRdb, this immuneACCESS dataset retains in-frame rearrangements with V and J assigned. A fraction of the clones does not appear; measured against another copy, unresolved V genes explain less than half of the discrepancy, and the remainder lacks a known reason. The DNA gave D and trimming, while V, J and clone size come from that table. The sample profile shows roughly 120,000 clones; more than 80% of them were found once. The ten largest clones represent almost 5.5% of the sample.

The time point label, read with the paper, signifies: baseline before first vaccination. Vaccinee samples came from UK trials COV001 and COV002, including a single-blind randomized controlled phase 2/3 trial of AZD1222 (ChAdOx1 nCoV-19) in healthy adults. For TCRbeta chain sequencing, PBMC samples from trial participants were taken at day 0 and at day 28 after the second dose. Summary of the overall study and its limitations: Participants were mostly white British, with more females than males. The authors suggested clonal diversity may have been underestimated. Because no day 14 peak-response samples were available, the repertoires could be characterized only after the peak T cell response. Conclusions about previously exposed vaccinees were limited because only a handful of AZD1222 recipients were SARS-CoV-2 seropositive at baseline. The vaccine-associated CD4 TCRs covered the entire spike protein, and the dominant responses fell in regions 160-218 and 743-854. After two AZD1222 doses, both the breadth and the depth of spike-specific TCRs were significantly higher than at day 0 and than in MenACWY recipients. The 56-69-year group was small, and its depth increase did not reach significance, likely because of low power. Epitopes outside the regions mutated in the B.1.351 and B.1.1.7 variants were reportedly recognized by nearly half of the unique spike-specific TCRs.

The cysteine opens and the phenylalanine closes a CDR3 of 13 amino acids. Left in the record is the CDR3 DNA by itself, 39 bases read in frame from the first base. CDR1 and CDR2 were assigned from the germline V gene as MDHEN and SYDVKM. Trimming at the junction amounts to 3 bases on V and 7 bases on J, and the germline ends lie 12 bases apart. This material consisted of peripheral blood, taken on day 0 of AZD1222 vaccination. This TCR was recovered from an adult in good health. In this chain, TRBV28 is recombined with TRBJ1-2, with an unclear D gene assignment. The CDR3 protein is CASSFLFLGGYTF. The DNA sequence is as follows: TGTGCCAGCAGTTTTCTCTTCCTGGGTGGCTACACCTTC.